This T cell receptor (beta chain) stems from a study of T cell repertoires in cytomegalovirus infection. From the reads, TCRdb called clonotypes with MiXCR, one entry per CDR3 protein. The table has approximately 500,000 distinct CDR3 sequences, about 17% seen once. Germline loops: CDR1 MGHDK, CDR2 SYGVNS. The CDR3 loop spans 11 amino acids. The ends were cut back, 3 bases at V and 4 bases at J, with 4 bases in the middle. This clonotype was found many times. Sequencing used CD8+ T cells from PBMCs. The TCR comes from a human donor in good health (CMV status not recorded). Some clones in this sample may be carry-over from other donors' samples. The V and J genes are TRBV25-1 and TRBJ2-7; D uncertain. CDR3 nucleotides: TGTGCCAGCAGTGATCTGTACGAGCAGTACTTC. Translated: CASSDLYEQYF.